These T cell receptor beta chains were read from a single sample in a study of blood T cell repertoires in COVID-19. The table came from immunoSEQ multiplex PCR; TCRdb's copy has only in-frame clones and leaves some out. Found here are over 150,000 clones, roughly nine tenths of them singletons; the top ten hold under 0.6%. The sequencing input was peripheral blood. These receptors were obtained from a man in his fifties with acute or convalescent COVID-19. The CDR3 runs from the conserved cysteine through the conserved F or W. The order of the fields is J gene, clone size, D gene, V gene, CDR3 DNA, CDR3 protein. A D gene is named only where the DNA matches it firmly. The size field is filled for only some rows; it gives once, few, many or a size class.

TRBJ1-5 few . TRBV11-3 TGTGCCAGCAGCTCCGCTCGGGGTCAGCCCCAGCATTTT CASSSARGQPQHF
TRBJ2-1 . TRBD1 TRBV7-8 TGTGCCAGCAGCATAACCACCTACAGGGACAGGGGCAATGAGCAGTTCTTC CASSITTYRDRGNEQFF
TRBJ2-7 . TRBD2 TRBV7-2 TGTGCCAGCAGCTTCTCTAGCGGCCCCCTGGGGGAGCAGTACTTC CASSFSSGPLGEQYF
TRBJ1-2 . . TRBV7-2 TGTGCCAGCAGCTCAACAGGGTATGGCTACACCTTC CASSSTGYGYTF
TRBJ1-5 . TRBD1 TRBV27 TGTGCCAGCAGCCTGACAGGGCCCAATCAGCCCCAGCATTTT CASSLTGPNQPQHF
TRBJ2-3 . TRBD1 TRBV5-1 TGCGCCAGCAGCCATGGGACAGGGACGGGCACAGATACGCAGTATTTT CASSHGTGTGTDTQYF
TRBJ1-2 . . TRBV7-9 TGTGCCAGCACCCGCTCAGGGACAACGAACTATGGCTACACCTTC CASTRSGTTNYGYTF
TRBJ2-1 . TRBD1 TRBV2 TGTGCCAGCAGTGCGGGGACAGGGCTTGGGGACGAGCAGTTCTTC CASSAGTGLGDEQFF
TRBJ2-5 . TRBD1 TRBV7-2 TGTGCCAGCAGCTCCCAACCACCGGGACAGGGAGAGACCCAGTACTTC CASSSQPPGQGETQYF
TRBJ2-4 . TRBD2 TRBV30 TGTGCCTGGAGGATAGCGGGAGGGGTACCCCTCGTGCACTTC CAWRIAGGVPLVHF
TRBJ2-7 . TRBD1 TRBV19 TGTGCCAGTAGGGGACAGGGTTCCGACGAGCAGTACTTC CASRGQGSDEQYF
TRBJ1-2 once . TRBV5-6 TGTGCCAGCAGCTTGGCCGGAACAGTCACCTTC CASSLAGTVTF
TRBJ2-2 . TRBD2 TRBV30 TGTGCCTGGAGGGGAGGGCTCACCGGGGAGCTGTTTTTT CAWRGGLTGELFF